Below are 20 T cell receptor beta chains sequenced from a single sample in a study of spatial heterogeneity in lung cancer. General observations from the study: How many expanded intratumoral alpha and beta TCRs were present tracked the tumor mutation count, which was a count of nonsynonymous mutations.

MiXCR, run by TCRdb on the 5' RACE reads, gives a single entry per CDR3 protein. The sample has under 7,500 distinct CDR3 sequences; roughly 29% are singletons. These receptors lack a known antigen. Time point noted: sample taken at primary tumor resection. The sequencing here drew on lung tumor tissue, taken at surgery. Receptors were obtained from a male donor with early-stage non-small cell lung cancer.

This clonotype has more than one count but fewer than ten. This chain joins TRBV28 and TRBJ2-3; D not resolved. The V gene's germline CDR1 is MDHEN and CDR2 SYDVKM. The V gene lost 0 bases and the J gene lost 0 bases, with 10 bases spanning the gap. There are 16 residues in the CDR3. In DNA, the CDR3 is TGTGCCAGCAGTTTATGGGGCACGCTGAGCACAGATACGCAGTATTTT. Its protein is CASSLWGTLSTDTQYF. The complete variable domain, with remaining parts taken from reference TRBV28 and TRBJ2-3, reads DVKVTQSSRYLVKRTGEKVFLECVQDMDHENMFWYRQDPGLGLRLIYFSYDVKMKEKGDIPEGYSVSREKKERFSLILESASTNQTSMYLCASSLWGTLSTDTQYFGPGTRLTVL.

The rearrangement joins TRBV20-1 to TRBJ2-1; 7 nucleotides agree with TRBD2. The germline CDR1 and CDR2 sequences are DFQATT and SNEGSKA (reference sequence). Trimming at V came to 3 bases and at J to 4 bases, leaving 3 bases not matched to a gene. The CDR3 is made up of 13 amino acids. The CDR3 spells CSARSSGYNEQFF. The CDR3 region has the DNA TGCAGTGCTAGGTCTAGCGGATACAATGAGCAGTTCTTC.

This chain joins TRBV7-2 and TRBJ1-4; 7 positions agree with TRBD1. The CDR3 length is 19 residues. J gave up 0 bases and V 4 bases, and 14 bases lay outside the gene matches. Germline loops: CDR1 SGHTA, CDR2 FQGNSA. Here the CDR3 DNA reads TGTGCCAGCAGCTCATCGTTCGGACTAGGACAGGCAACTAATGAAAAACTGTTTTTT. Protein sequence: CASSSSFGLGQATNEKLFF. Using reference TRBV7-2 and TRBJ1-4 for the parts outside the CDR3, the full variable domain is GAGVSQSPSNKVTEKGKDVELRCDPISGHTALYWYRQSLGQGLEFLIYFQGNSAPDKSGLPSDRFSAERTGGSVSTLTIQRTQQEDSAVYLCASSSSFGLGQATNEKLFFGSGTQLSVL.

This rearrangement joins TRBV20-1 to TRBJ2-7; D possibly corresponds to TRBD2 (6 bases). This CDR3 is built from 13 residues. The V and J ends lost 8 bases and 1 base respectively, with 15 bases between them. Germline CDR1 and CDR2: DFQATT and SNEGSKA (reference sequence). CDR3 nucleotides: TGCAGTCCTGGGGGGACTCTTTCCTACGAGCAGTACTTC. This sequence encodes CSPGGTLSYEQYF.

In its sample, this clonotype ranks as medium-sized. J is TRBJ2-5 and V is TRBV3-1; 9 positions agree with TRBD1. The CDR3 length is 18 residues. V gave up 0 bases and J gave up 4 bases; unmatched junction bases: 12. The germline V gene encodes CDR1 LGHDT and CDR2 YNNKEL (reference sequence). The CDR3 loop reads CASSQEQPGTGNGETQYF. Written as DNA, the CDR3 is TGTGCCAGCAGCCAAGAGCAGCCGGGGACAGGGAATGGAGAGACCCAGTACTTC.

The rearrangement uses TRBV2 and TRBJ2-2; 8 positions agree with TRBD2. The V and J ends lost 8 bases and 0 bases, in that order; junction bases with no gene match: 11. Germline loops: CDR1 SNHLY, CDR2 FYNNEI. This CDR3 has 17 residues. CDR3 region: CASDGLAGRANTGELFF. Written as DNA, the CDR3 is TGTGCCAGCGACGGCCTAGCGGGCCGCGCGAACACCGGGGAGCTGTTTTTT.

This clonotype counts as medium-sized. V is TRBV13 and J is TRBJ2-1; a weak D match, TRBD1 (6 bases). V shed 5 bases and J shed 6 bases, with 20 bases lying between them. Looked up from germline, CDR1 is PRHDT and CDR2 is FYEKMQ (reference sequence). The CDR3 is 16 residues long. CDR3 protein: CASSTRTVVLGNEQFF. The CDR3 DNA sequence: TGTGCCAGCAGCACGCGGACAGTAGTCCTGGGCAATGAGCAGTTCTTC.

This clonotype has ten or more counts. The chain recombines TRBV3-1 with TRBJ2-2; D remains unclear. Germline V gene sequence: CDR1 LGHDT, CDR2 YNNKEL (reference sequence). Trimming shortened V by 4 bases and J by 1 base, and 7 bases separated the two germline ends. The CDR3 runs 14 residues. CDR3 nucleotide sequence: TGTGCCAGCAGCCGAGACTTGAACACCGGGGAGCTGTTTTTT. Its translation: CASSRDLNTGELFF.

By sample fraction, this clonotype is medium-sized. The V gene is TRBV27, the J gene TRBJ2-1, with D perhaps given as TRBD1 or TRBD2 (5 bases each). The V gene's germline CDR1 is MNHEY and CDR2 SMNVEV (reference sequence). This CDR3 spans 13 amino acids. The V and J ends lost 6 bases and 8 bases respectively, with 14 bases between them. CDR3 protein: CASRGAGTHEQFF. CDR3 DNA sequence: TGTGCCAGCAGGGGCGCAGGGACCCATGAGCAGTTCTTC.

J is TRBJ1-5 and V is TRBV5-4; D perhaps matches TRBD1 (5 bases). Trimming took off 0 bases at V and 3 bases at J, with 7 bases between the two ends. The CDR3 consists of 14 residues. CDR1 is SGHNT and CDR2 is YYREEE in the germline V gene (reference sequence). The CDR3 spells CASSLGGFNQPQHF. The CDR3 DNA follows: TGTGCCAGCAGCTTGGGGGGGTTCAATCAGCCCCAGCATTTT.

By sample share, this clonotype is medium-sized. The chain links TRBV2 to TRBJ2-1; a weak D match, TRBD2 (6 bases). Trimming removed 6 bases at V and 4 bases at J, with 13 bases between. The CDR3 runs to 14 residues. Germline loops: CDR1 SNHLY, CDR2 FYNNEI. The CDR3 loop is CASRFGGGYNEQFF. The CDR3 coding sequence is TGTGCCAGCAGGTTCGGCGGAGGGTACAATGAGCAGTTCTTC.

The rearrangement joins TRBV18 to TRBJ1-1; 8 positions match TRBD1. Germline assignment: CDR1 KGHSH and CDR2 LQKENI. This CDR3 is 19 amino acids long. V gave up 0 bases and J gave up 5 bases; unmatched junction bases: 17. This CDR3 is CASSPPVGSGQGVGTEAFF. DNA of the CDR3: TGTGCCAGCTCACCACCCGTGGGATCAGGACAGGGAGTCGGTACTGAAGCTTTCTTT.

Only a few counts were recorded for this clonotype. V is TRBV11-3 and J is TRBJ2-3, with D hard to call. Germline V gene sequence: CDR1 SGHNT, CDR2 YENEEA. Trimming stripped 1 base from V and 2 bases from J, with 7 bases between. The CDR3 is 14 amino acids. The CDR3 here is CASSLGVSTDTQYF. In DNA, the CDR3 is TGTGCCAGCAGCTTAGGAGTCTCCACAGATACGCAGTATTTT.

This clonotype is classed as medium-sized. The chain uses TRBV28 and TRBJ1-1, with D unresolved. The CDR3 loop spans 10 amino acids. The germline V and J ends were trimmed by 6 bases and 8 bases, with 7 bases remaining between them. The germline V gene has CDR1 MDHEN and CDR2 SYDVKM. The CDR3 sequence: CASREVEAFF. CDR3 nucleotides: TGTGCCAGCAGGGAGGTAGAAGCTTTCTTT.

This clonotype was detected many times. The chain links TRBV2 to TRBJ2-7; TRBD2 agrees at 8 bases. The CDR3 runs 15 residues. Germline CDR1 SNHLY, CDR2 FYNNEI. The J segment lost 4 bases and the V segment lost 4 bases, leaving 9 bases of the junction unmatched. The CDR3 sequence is CASSVFVTSEYEQYF. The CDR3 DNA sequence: TGTGCCAGCAGTGTGTTTGTGACTAGCGAATACGAGCAGTACTTC.

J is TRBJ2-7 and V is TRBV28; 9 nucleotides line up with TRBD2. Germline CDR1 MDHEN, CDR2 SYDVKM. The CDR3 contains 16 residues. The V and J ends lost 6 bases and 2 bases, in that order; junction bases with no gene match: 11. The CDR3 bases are TGTGCCAGCAGGCCGCCCGCGGGAGGGCCCCCCTACGAGCAGTACTTC. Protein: CASRPPAGGPPYEQYF.

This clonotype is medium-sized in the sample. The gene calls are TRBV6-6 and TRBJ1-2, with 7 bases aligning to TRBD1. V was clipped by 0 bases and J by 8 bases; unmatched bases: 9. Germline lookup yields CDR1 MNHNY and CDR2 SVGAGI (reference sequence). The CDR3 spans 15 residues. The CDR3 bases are TGTGCCAGCAGTTACTCGAAAGAGGGGGCGAAGGGCTACACCTTC. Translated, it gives CASSYSKEGAKGYTF.

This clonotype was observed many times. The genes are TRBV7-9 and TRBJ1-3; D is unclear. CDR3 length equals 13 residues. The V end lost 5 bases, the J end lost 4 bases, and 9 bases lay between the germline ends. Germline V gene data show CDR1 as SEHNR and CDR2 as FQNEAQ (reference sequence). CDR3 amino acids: CASSRREGNTIYF. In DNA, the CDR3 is TGTGCCAGCAGCCGACGGGAGGGAAACACCATATATTTT.

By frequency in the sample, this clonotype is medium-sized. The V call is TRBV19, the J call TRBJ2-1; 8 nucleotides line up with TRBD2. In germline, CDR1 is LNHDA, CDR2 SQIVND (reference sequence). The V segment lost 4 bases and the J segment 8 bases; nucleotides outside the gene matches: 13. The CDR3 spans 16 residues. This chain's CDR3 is CASSRNTGGGTDEQFF. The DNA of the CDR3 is TGTGCCAGTAGTAGAAATACGGGAGGGGGGACGGATGAGCAGTTCTTC.

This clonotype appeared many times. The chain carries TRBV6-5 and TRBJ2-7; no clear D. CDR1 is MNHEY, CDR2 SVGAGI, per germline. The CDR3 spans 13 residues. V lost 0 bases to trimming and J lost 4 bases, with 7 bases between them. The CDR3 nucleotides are TGTGCCAGCAGTTACTCTGCCAGATACGAGCAGTACTTC. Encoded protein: CASSYSARYEQYF.